This TCR beta chain was sequenced for a study of shared clonotypes between healthy human individuals (dated by TCRdb to the early 2020s). Study-wide context: The cohort included three men and a couple of women between 18 and 49 years of age. The study deeply sequenced blood TCR repertoires of about 5 healthy adults to estimate repertoire size and the extent of clonotype sharing between individuals. To increase sequencing depth and limit assay-specific biases, TCR repertoire library preparation and sequencing were carried out by different laboratories using diverse techniques. For each donor, CD4 naive and CD4 memory were each run on three plates, CD8 naive on two plates, and CD8 memory on one plate. Each donor's leukapheresis produced roughly between roughly 0.94 and 9.5 billion PBMCs. Beyond this particular receptor, the publication reports: Higher generation probabilities were observed for clonotypes shared by all four sorted-subset donors than for non-shared clonotypes. Pairwise subsampling led to the expectation that sequencing depth would affect the degree of clonotype sharing among donors. Only blood was sampled, and tissue TCR repertoires likely differ from those in blood. Across four donors, around 5% of naive CD4, roughly 3.3% of naive CD8, 2.3% of memory CD4, and under 0.45% of memory CD8 clonotypes were shared. Even with the large sequencing depth, rarefaction of the sorted-subset datasets indicated that sequencing was incomplete. The small number of donors limited the genetic and exposure-history diversity represented. Naive subsets generally had larger estimated clonotype richness than memory subsets.

The CDR1 and CDR2 encoded by the germline V gene (reference sequence) are SEHNR and FQNEAQ. Relative to germline, V is 3 bases shorter and J is 1 base shorter, with 13 bases between their ends. Including the terminal cysteine and phenylalanine, the CDR3 comprises 15 residues. Only the CDR3 DNA is retained, 45 bases long and in frame from the first base. About this clone itself: Its antigen is currently not known. No per-base quality is available; no much larger clone lies one base away.

CD8 naive samples were CD45RO-negative cells positively selected for CCR7, giving a CD45RA+CCR7+ population that excluded TemRA cells. Donors were healthy HIV-negative adults with no recently reported acute infections or vaccinations. Only Caucasian adults living in Nashville, Tennessee, USA were represented among the donors. Blood was obtained by leukapheresis, after which PBMCs were separated by Ficoll-Histopaque density gradient centrifugation and cryopreserved in liquid nitrogen vapor phase. Analytical flow cytometry was used to check the purity and quantity of every magnetically sorted T cell population. Each sorted fraction had its genomic DNA isolated and then quantified by UV absorbance on a Nanodrop 2000c. Using the deep immunoSEQ assay, multiplex PCR amplified TCR CDR3 regions from genomic DNA. Extracted genomic DNA from each cell subset was distributed evenly across all wells of several immunoSEQ 96-well plates, and each plate was treated as a replicate. Each replicate PCR for sorted subsets received around 200 ng genomic DNA, equal to some 32,000 T cell genomes. The purified libraries were quantified using a Qubit 3.0 fluorometer, sized with a Bioanalyzer 2100, and then quantified again using the KAPA Library Quantification kit. A separate single-read 150-cycle Illumina NextSeq 550 flow cell was used to sequence each immunoSEQ 96-well plate. The study's own analysis went as follows. Because only junctional sequences without quality scores were contained in the immunoSEQ output, filtering matching that applied to full-length reads could not be performed. To assign V/J genes and CDR3, sequences were annotated using PyIR, a Python wrapper for IgBLAST v1.9, with IMGT germline references. Reads were filtered out if the reads had weak V/J assignments (E-value above 1e-6), no CDR3, stop codons, out-of-frame junctions, or ambiguous translated residues. V3J clonotypes were defined as sequences sharing an identical inferred V gene, J gene, and CDR3 amino acid sequence. The percentage overlap between two repertoires was calculated by dividing the number of shared unique clonotypes by the size of the smaller repertoire. RTK rarefaction, the Chao1 estimator, and Recon v2.1 estimates of unobserved clonotypes were used to assess repertoire richness. For all TCRbeta clonotypes obtained by the gDNA method from a handful of donors, generation probabilities were computed with OLGA. In its TCRdb copy, this immuneACCESS table keeps in-frame sequences only and misses some clones. Where compared with another copy, unresolved V genes explain less than half of these, and the others have no known cause. D and trimming were read from the DNA, whereas the V and J calls and clone size are those reported in that table. This sample is represented by more than 2 million clones; approximately 94% of them were singletons. The ten most abundant clones make up roughly 1% of the sample.

This chain joins TRBV7-9 to TRBJ2-7, with the D gene uncertain. The TCR was taken from a man between 18 and 29 years old in good health. The source material was naive CD8+ T cells sorted from blood. Interpreted using the paper, the cell subset or site label stands for: CD45RA+CCR7+. The DNA sequence is TGTGCCAGCAGCTTCCCCGGGCTCCCGTCCTACGAGCAGTACTTC. Its protein is CASSFPGLPSYEQYF.